These T cell receptor beta chains were read from a single sample in a study of T cell repertoires in cytomegalovirus infection. TCRdb reprocessed the reads via MiXCR and lists one record per CDR3 protein. The profile covers some 920,000 distinct CDR3 sequences, with roughly 30% appearing a single time and about an eighth taken by the ten largest. These TCRs' antigens remain unknown. This sample comprised cultured CD8+ T cells from PBMCs, obtained from culture after CMV antigen stimulation. The receptor set was obtained from a human donor in good health (CMV status not recorded). Some clones in this sample may be carry-over from other donors' samples. The CDR3 runs from the conserved cysteine through the conserved F or W. Fields, in order: D gene, clone size, V gene, J gene, CDR3 protein, CDR3 DNA. The D gene is left open where the match is weak. Clone size is shown for a subset of rows, as once, few, many or a class of expanded clone.

>-|-|TRBV20-1|TRBJ2-5
CSARVRGTRETQYF
TGCAGTGCTAGAGTTAGGGGTACCAGGGAGACCCAGTACTTC
>TRBD1|-|TRBV2|TRBJ2-3
CASKDRGTTDTQYF
TGTGCCAGCAAAGACAGGGGGACCACAGATACGCAGTATTTT
>-|many|TRBV12-3/TRBV12-4|TRBJ1-4
CASEAEGNEKLFF
TGTGCTTCCGAGGCGGAGGGAAATGAAAAACTGTTTTTT
>-|-|TRBV20-1|TRBJ2-7
CSARGTTSYEQYF
TGCAGTGCTAGAGGGACCACGTCCTACGAGCAGTACTTC
>-|-|TRBV7-2|TRBJ1-1
CASSQVGTGLVEAFF
TGTGCCAGCAGCCAAGTCGGGACCGGCTTAGTTGAAGCTTTCTTT
>-|many|TRBV7-8|TRBJ1-1
CASSLLRQRNTEAFF
TGTGCCAGCAGCTTACTTAGACAGAGGAACACTGAAGCTTTCTTT
>-|-|TRBV6-5|TRBJ2-3
CASSYDTTPTDTQYF
TGTGCCAGCAGTTACGACACAACCCCCACAGATACGCAGTATTTT
>TRBD1|few|TRBV19|TRBJ1-4
CASSTDRQGSEKLFF
TGTGCCAGTAGTACCGATAGACAGGGAAGCGAAAAACTGTTTTTT
>-|few|TRBV7-6|TRBJ2-7
CASSSGTWGEQYF
TGTGCCAGCAGCTCCGGGACTTGGGGCGAGCAGTACTTC
>TRBD1|many|TRBV7-2|TRBJ1-2
CASSLVGQGGGYTF
TGTGCCAGCAGCTTAGTCGGACAGGGAGGTGGCTACACCTTC
>TRBD1|once|TRBV2|TRBJ2-2
CASSSGTGMSGELFF
TGTGCCAGCAGCTCCGGGACAGGGATGAGCGGGGAGCTGTTTTTT
>-|-|TRBV6-5|TRBJ1-5
CASSYSAVQFQPQHF
TGTGCCAGCAGTTACTCGGCGGTTCAATTTCAGCCCCAGCATTTT
>TRBD1|once|TRBV12-3/TRBV12-4|TRBJ1-5
CASSLTGVDAQHF
TGTGCCAGCAGTTTAACAGGGGTAGATGCCCAGCATTTT
>TRBD2|few|TRBV4-2|TRBJ2-7
CASSQETSGGYYEQYF
TGTGCCAGCAGCCAGGAGACTAGCGGGGGTTACTACGAGCAGTACTTC
>-|few|TRBV2|TRBJ2-5
CASREGVETQYF
TGTGCCAGCAGGGAGGGGGTAGAGACCCAGTACTTC
>TRBD1|-|TRBV7-9|TRBJ1-1
CASRVGQGATEAFF
TGTGCCAGCAGGGTCGGACAGGGGGCGACTGAAGCTTTCTTT
>-|-|TRBV29-1|TRBJ1-5
CSVARQAYSNQPQHF
TGCAGCGTTGCAAGACAGGCCTATAGCAATCAGCCCCAGCATTTT
>-|-|TRBV19|TRBJ2-1
CASSIEANEQFF
TGTGCCAGTAGTATTGAGGCCAATGAGCAGTTCTTC
>-|-|TRBV5-1|TRBJ2-1
CASSLYPGNNEQFF
TGCGCCAGCAGCTTGTATCCCGGGAACAATGAGCAGTTCTTC
>-|-|TRBV12-3/TRBV12-4|TRBJ2-2
CATNAGELFF
TGTGCCACAAACGCCGGGGAGCTGTTTTTT
>-|-|TRBV15|TRBJ2-1
CATSRDLLGEQFF
TGTGCCACCAGCAGAGATTTACTGGGTGAGCAGTTCTTC
>TRBD1|-|TRBV25-1|TRBJ2-5
CASRASRQGAETQYF
TGTGCCAGCAGGGCCTCCCGACAGGGCGCGGAGACCCAGTACTTC